This T cell receptor beta chain was sequenced in a study of shared clonotypes between healthy human individuals (dated by TCRdb to 2018 to 2021). Regarding the research as a whole: Three men and two women, aged 18 to 49 years, made up the cohort. For each donor, three plates each were used for CD4 naive and CD4 memory, two plates were used for CD8 naive, and one plate was used for CD8 memory. Blood TCR repertoires of roughly five healthy adults were deeply sequenced to estimate repertoire size and the extent of clonotype sharing between individuals. To increase sequencing depth and limit assay-specific biases, different laboratories used diverse techniques to prepare libraries and sequence TCR repertoires. Per donor, leukapheresis produced somewhere between about 0.85 and 10 billion PBMCs. Beyond this particular receptor, the publication reports: Naive subsets generally had larger estimated clonotype richness than memory subsets. Because the study included only a small number of donors, the genetic and exposure-history diversity represented was limited. Higher generation probabilities were observed for clonotypes shared by all four sorted-subset donors than for non-shared clonotypes. Sampling was restricted to blood, and TCR repertoires in tissues likely differ from the TCR repertoires found in blood. Based on pairwise subsampling, the degree of clonotype sharing among donors was expected to be affected by sequencing depth. When a few donors were compared, the shared fraction of clonotypes was approximately 5% for naive CD4, 3% to 4% for naive CD8, roughly 2.5% for memory CD4, and 0.35% to 0.5% for memory CD8. Incomplete sequencing was indicated by rarefaction of sorted-subset datasets, despite the large sequencing depth.

Using the deep immunoSEQ assay, TCR CDR3 regions were amplified from genomic DNA by multiplex PCR. For each cell subset, the extracted genomic DNA was distributed evenly across all wells of several immunoSEQ 96-well plates, and each plate served as one replicate. For sorted subsets, about 200 ng genomic DNA, equal to tens of thousands of T cell genomes, was loaded into each replicate PCR. Purified libraries were measured with a Qubit 3.0 fluorometer, size-checked on a Bioanalyzer 2100, and measured again with the KAPA Library Quantification kit. Each immunoSEQ 96-well plate was sequenced on its own single-read 150-cycle Illumina NextSeq 550 flow cell. The source study handled its data this way. The immunoSEQ output contained only junctional sequences without quality scores, so filtering could not match that applied to full-length reads. Sequences were annotated with PyIR, a Python wrapper for IgBLAST v1.9, using IMGT germline references to assign V/J genes and CDR3. Reads were removed for weak V/J assignments (E-value above 1e-6), missing CDR3, stop codons, out-of-frame junctions, or ambiguous translated residues. V3J clonotypes were defined by identical inferred V gene, J gene, and CDR3 amino acid sequence. Percentage overlap between repertoires was computed as shared unique clonotypes divided by the size of the smaller repertoire. RTK rarefaction, the Chao1 estimator, and Recon v2.1 estimates of unobserved clonotypes were used to assess repertoire richness. OLGA was used to compute generation probabilities for all TCRbeta clonotypes that the gDNA method yielded from a few donors. Here the immuneACCESS table is served through TCRdb, limited to in-frame sequences with V and J called. Missing clones are a known gap in these copies; in checked studies unresolved V genes cover under half, and the rest lacks a known reason. Clonal size and the V and J genes are those of that table, whereas D and trimming came from the DNA. The sample includes roughly 2.4 million clones, with approximately 94% observed a single time. The ten largest clones take up approximately 0.13% of the sample.

The donors were healthy, HIV-negative adults with no recently reported acute infections or vaccinations. All donors were Caucasian adults living in Nashville, Tennessee, USA. CD4+ T cells were enriched by magnetic negative selection; naive cells were then positively selected on CD45RA, and the negative fraction formed the memory subset. After blood collection by leukapheresis, PBMCs were isolated using Ficoll-Histopaque density gradient centrifugation and then cryopreserved in the vapor phase of liquid nitrogen. Analytical flow cytometry was used to check the purity and quantity of each magnetically sorted T cell population. Genomic DNA was isolated from each sorted fraction and quantified by UV absorbance on a Nanodrop 2000c. Note on this clone: It lacks a known antigen. Nothing much larger sits one base from this clone, and base qualities are not available.

The source of this sequence is a man in his late teens or twenties in good health. Material: naive CD4+ T cells sorted from blood. The cell subset or site label here, explained by the study, means: CD45RA+ positively selected.

Here is the DNA: TGTGCCAGCAGCTTAAGTATTAGCAGCCACGAGCAGTACTTC. It translates as CASSLSISSHEQYF. The sequence links TRBV7-6 to TRBJ2-7; the D gene is not confidently resolved. Spanning cysteine to phenylalanine, the CDR3 consists of 14 amino acids. Only the CDR3 region is kept as DNA, spanning 42 bases read in frame from base 1. Trimming removed 2 bases from V and 5 bases from J, leaving 13 bases between the germline ends. From the germline V gene, CDR1 is SGHVS and CDR2 is FNYEAQ. Reference TRBV7-6 and TRBJ2-7 proteins supply the regions before and after the CDR3; the full variable domain is: GAGVSQSPRYKVTKRGQDVALRCDPISGHVSLYWYRQALGQGPEFLTYFNYEAQQDKSGLPNDRFSAERPEGSISTLTIQRTEQRDSAMYRCASSLSISSHEQYFGPGTRLTVT.